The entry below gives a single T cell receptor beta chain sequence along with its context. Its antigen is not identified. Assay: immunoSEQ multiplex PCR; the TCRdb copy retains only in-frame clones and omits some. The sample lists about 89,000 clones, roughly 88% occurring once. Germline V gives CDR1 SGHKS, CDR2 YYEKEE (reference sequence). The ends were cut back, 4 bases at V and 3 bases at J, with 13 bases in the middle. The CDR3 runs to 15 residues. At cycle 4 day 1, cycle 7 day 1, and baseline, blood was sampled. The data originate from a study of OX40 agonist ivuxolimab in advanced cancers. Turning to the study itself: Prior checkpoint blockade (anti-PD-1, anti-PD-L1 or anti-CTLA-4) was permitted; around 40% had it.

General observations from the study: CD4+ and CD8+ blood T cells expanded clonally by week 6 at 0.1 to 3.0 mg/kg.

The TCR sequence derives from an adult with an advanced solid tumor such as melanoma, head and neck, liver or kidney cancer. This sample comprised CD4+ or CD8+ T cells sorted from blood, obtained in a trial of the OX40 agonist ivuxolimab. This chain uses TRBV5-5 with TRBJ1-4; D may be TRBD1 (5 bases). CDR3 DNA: TGTGCCAGCAGCATATTCGGGGGTTCTAATGAAAAACTGTTTTTT. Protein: CASSIFGGSNEKLFF. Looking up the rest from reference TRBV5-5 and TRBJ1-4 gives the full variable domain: DAGVTQSPTHLIKTRGQQVTLRCSPISGHKSVSWYQQVLGQGPQFIFQYYEKEERGRGNFPDRFSARQFPNYSSELNVNALLLGDSALYLCASSIFGGSNEKLFFGSGTQLSVL.